The 18 T cell receptor beta chains below were found in one sample sequenced in a study of cytomegalovirus exposure and HLA in healthy donors. The PCR had 60 Vbeta and 13 Jbeta primers. The data were produced by immunoSEQ multiplex PCR, yet TCRdb's version contains in-frame clones alone and is incomplete. The sample yields some 170,000 clones, roughly 82% seen once. The sample was PBMCs. These receptor sequences come from a man between 45 and 60 years old in good health and CMV-seropositive.

This sequence joins TRBV2 and TRBJ2-2; D remains ambiguous. Germline V lookup: CDR1 SNHLY, CDR2 FYNNEI. Deletions cut 2 bases from V and 1 base from J, with 8 bases between. The CDR3 totals 15 residues. CDR3 loop: CASSERVGNTGELFF. In DNA, the CDR3 is TGTGCCAGCAGTGAAAGAGTCGGGAACACCGGGGAGCTGTTTTTT.

In the case of this clone: In the same sample, other DNA sequences code for this CDR3. The chain is built from TRBV7-9 and TRBJ1-5; 10 nucleotides match TRBD1. V was clipped by 5 bases and J by 7 bases; unmatched bases: 5. Germline loops: CDR1 SEHNR, CDR2 FQNEAQ (reference sequence). The CDR3 has 14 amino acids. In DNA, the CDR3 is TGTGCCAGCAGCCGCGGGACAGGGGACCAGCCCCAGCATTTT. It translates to CASSRGTGDQPQHF.

The rearrangement uses TRBV5-8 and TRBJ2-7; D call uncertain. V gave up 0 bases and J gave up 1 base, with 11 bases separating them. Germline lookup yields CDR1 SGHTS and CDR2 YDEGEE. The CDR3 contains 15 residues. In DNA form, the CDR3 reads TGTGCCAGCAGCTTGGTGGGCGTCCTATCCTACGAGCAGTACTTC. Protein: CASSLVGVLSYEQYF.

The table lists this clone with a count of one. This chain uses TRBV11-3 with TRBJ2-5; 8 bases match TRBD2. There are 18 residues in the CDR3. After removal of 7 bases from V and 4 bases from J, the junction contained 20 bases not matched to a gene. Germline CDR1 and CDR2: SGHNT and YENEEA. In DNA, the CDR3 is TGTGCCAGCATCTTGGAACCGGGAGGGGCGGGTTTTTCAGAGACCCAGTACTTC. It codes for CASILEPGGAGFSETQYF.

The gene calls are TRBV7-9 and TRBJ2-1; weak D call: TRBD1 (6 bases). The CDR3 spans 13 residues. CDR1 and CDR2 from the germline V gene are SEHNR and FQNEAQ (reference sequence). V dropped 5 bases and J dropped 10 bases, with 15 bases sitting between them. This CDR3 reads CASSGQGLDEQFF. DNA for the CDR3: TGTGCCAGCAGCGGGCAGGGGCTCGACGAGCAGTTCTTC.

The chain employs TRBV5-6 and TRBJ2-3; 8 bases map to TRBD1. The CDR3 extends over 13 amino acids. Per germline, CDR1 SGHDT and CDR2 YYEEEE. Unmatched junction bases numbered 6, after V lost 6 bases and J lost 6 bases. As DNA, the CDR3 is TGTGCCAGCATCCAGGGGGCAGGGGATACGCAGTATTTT. It translates to CASIQGAGDTQYF.

CDR3 coding DNA: TGTGCCAGCAGCCGAGGCCTTTTTAATGAAAAACTGTTTTTT. Its translation is CASSRGLFNEKLFF. The chain links TRBV6-5 to TRBJ1-4; no clear D gene. Germline values: CDR1 MNHEY, CDR2 SVGAGI. Trimming removed 6 bases from V and 4 bases from J, with 12 bases in between. This CDR3 contains 14 residues.

The chain has TRBV7-8 and TRBJ1-6; D is perhaps TRBD1 (6 bases). CDR1 is SGHVS, CDR2 FQNEAQ, per germline. There are 15 residues in the CDR3. V shed 0 bases and J shed 7 bases, with 10 bases lying between them. The CDR3 is CASSLARGRNSPLHF. For the CDR3, the DNA is TGTGCCAGCAGCTTAGCGCGGGGGCGAAATTCACCCCTCCACTTT.

V gene TRBV10-3 combines with J gene TRBJ1-1; D is ambiguous. The length of the CDR3 is 11 residues. Germline values: CDR1 ENHRY, CDR2 SYGVKD. The V gene lost 6 bases and the J gene lost 8 bases, with 10 bases spanning the gap. The CDR3 DNA is TGTGCCATCAGGGCCCCAGGAGAAGCTTTCTTT. This sequence encodes CAIRAPGEAFF.

J is TRBJ2-3 and V is TRBV21-1; no check of the table's D call, TRBD1, against the DNA was made. TRBV21-1 is a recognized pseudogene. The CDR3 runs to 14 residues. For the CDR3, the DNA is TGTGCCAGCGTTGTTCCAGGGGGGCGAGATACGCAGTATTTT. Translating it yields CASVVPGGRDTQYF.

The chain uses TRBV12-1 and TRBJ1-2; the D call in the table, TRBD1, was not verified against the DNA. TRBV12-1 is a listed pseudogene. The CDR3 is 12 residues long. CDR3 nucleotides: TGTGCCAGCAGCCAGGATAACTATGGCTACACCTTC. Translated: CASSQDNYGYTF.

This sequence joins TRBV29-1 and TRBJ2-3; D not resolved. Germline CDR1 SQVTM, CDR2 ANQGSEA. The CDR3 loop spans 10 amino acids. V was cut by 5 bases and J by 6 bases, with 6 bases left in between. CDR3 DNA: TGCAGCGTTACCGCGGATACGCAGTATTTT. Amino acid sequence: CSVTADTQYF.

The rearrangement uses TRBV30 and TRBJ2-4; D ambiguous. Germline CDR1 GTSNPN, CDR2 SVGIG (reference sequence). Trimming cost V 0 bases and J 6 bases, with 9 bases left between them. The CDR3 consists of 13 residues. The CDR3 region has the DNA TGTGCCTGGAGTGTAGTGGGCAGAAACATTCAGTACTTC. This codes for CAWSVVGRNIQYF. Complete variable domain (other parts from reference TRBV30 and TRBJ2-4): SQTIHQWPATLVQPVGSPLSLECTVEGTSNPNLYWYRQAAGRGLQLLFYSVGIGQISSEVPQNLSASRPQDRQFILSSKKLLLSDSGFYLCAWSVVGRNIQYFGAGTRLSVL.

The rearrangement uses TRBV15 and TRBJ2-1; a possible D gene is TRBD1 (6 bases). The germline V gene has CDR1 LNHNV and CDR2 YYDKDF (reference sequence). The CDR3 spans 15 residues. Trimming took 0 bases from V and 6 from J, leaving 12 bases between them. CDR3 region: CATSRERTDRNEQFF. Written as DNA, the CDR3 is TGTGCCACCAGCAGAGAAAGGACAGACCGCAATGAGCAGTTCTTC.

The chain employs TRBV6-6 and TRBJ1-4; D gene uncertain. The CDR3 consists of 15 residues. The germline CDR1 and CDR2 sequences are MNHNY and SVGAGI (reference sequence). Trimming shortened V by 3 bases and J by 0 bases, and 8 bases separated the two germline ends. CDR3 sequence reads: CASSYSPSTNEKLFF. In nucleotides, the CDR3 is TGTGCCAGCAGTTATTCTCCGTCAACTAATGAAAAACTGTTTTTT.

The chain combines TRBV19 with TRBJ2-7, with TRBD1 matching 7 bases. Trimming cost V 3 bases and J 2 bases; bases outside gene matches: 4. The CDR3 extends over 14 amino acids. Germline lookup yields CDR1 LNHDA and CDR2 SQIVND (reference sequence). The CDR3 here is CASSIRQGAYEQYF. The CDR3 DNA reads TGTGCCAGTAGTATCAGACAGGGCGCCTACGAGCAGTACTTC. The full variable domain, completed using reference TRBV19 and TRBJ2-7, is DGGITQSPKYLFRKEGQNVTLSCEQNLNHDAMYWYRQDPGQGLRLIYYSQIVNDFQKGDIAEGYSVSREKKESFPLTVTSAQKNPTAFYLCASSIRQGAYEQYFGPGTRLTVT.

The chain uses TRBV27 and TRBJ1-1, with TRBD1 matching 8 bases. Trimming removed 2 bases from V and 0 bases from J; junction bases left unmatched: 5. The CDR3 spans 16 residues. Germline-derived CDR1 and CDR2 are MNHEY and SMNVEV (reference sequence). The DNA for the CDR3 is TGTGCCAGCAGTTTACAGGGGGCGCGAATGAACACTGAAGCTTTCTTT. The encoded protein is CASSLQGARMNTEAFF.

This chain links TRBV28 with TRBJ1-3; TRBD1 might be the D (6 bases). This CDR3 is 15 amino acids long. Germline V gene data show CDR1 as MDHEN and CDR2 as SYDVKM. Between the trimmed V and J ends, which lost 6 bases and 0 bases, there was a span of 12 bases. In DNA, the CDR3 is TGTGCCAGCAGCTCACAGGGTGCCTCTGGAAACACCATATATTTT. Translating it yields CASSSQGASGNTIYF. Based on the CDR3 plus reference TRBV28 and TRBJ1-3, the full variable domain is DVKVTQSSRYLVKRTGEKVFLECVQDMDHENMFWYRQDPGLGLRLIYFSYDVKMKEKGDIPEGYSVSREKKERFSLILESASTNQTSMYLCASSSQGASGNTIYFGEGSWLTVV.